The 5 T cell receptor beta chains listed next were all sequenced from one sample in a study of CD8 T cells in Susac syndrome. Roughly 0.5 to 1 ug RNA was reverse transcribed with random hexamers. TCRdb redid the calling of the immunoSEQ multiplex PCR reads with MiXCR, one entry per CDR3 protein. The repertoire consists of tens of thousands of distinct CDR3 sequences, with approximately 96% occurring once and the leading ten covering 0.62%. The sequenced material came from CD8+ T cells from PBMCs. These receptors came from a human donor with Susac syndrome.

This chain links TRBV18 with TRBJ1-1; the D gene is possibly TRBD1 (6 bases). CDR1 is KGHSH, CDR2 LQKENI, per germline. This CDR3 is built from 16 residues. Trimming left V 6 bases short and J 4 bases short, with 21 bases between. The CDR3 DNA is TGTGCCAGCTCTCCATTGGGGGGCGCGTGGAGCACTGAAGCTTTCTTT. Amino acids: CASSPLGGAWSTEAFF.

The chain joins TRBV6-6 to TRBJ2-5; tentative D call: TRBD2 (5 bases). CDR3 length: 13 residues. V lost 6 bases and J 4 bases, leaving 12 bases between the germline ends. CDR1 is MNHNY and CDR2 is SVGAGI in the germline V gene (reference sequence). The DNA of the CDR3 is TGTGCCAGCAGCCTACTAGTCAGAGAGACCCAGTACTTC. This codes for CASSLLVRETQYF.

CDR3 nucleotides: TGTGCCTGGAGTGTAGGGGCAGCGACGAGCAATCAGCCCCAGCATTTT. This sequence encodes CAWSVGAATSNQPQHF. The V call is TRBV30, the J call TRBJ1-5, with TRBD1 as a possible D gene (5 bases). CDR3 length: 16 residues. V shed 0 bases and J shed 1 base, with 13 bases lying between them. Per the germline V gene, CDR1 is GTSNPN and CDR2 is SVGIG (reference sequence).

The genes are TRBV15 and TRBJ1-4, with unresolved D. Looked up from germline, CDR1 is LNHNV and CDR2 is YYDKDF (reference sequence). CDR3 length: 14 amino acids. With 1 base removed from V and 5 bases from J, the gap between germline ends came to 8 bases. CDR3 DNA: TGTGCCACCAGCAGAGTACGTAACAATGAAAAACTGTTTTTT. Protein: CATSRVRNNEKLFF.

The rearrangement links TRBV7-2 to TRBJ1-6, with unresolved D. Germline V lookup: CDR1 SGHTA, CDR2 FQGNSA. CDR3 length equals 15 residues. Trimming removed 5 bases from V and 6 bases from J, with 14 bases in between. CDR3 loop: CASSGEAPLNSPLHF. CDR3 DNA: TGTGCCAGCAGCGGGGAGGCGCCCCTTAATTCACCCCTCCACTTT.